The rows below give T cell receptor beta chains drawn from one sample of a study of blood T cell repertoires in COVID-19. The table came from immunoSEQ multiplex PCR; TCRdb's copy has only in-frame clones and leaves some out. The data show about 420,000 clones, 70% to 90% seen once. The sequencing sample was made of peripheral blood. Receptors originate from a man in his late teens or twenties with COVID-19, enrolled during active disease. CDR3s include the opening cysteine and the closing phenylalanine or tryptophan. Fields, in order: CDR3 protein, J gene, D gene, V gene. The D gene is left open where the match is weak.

CDR3 protein: CASSTRQGRCTF
J gene: TRBJ1-2
D gene: TRBD1
V gene: TRBV9

CDR3 protein: CASSSVTGVHTGELFF
J gene: TRBJ2-2
D gene: TRBD1
V gene: TRBV5-8

CDR3 protein: CASSIMGGGGNEQFF
J gene: TRBJ2-1
D gene: NA
V gene: TRBV5-1

CDR3 protein: CASSPRIGGEGETQYF
J gene: TRBJ2-5
D gene: NA
V gene: TRBV18

CDR3 protein: CASSVDASGERNIQYF
J gene: TRBJ2-4
D gene: TRBD2
V gene: TRBV9

CDR3 protein: CASSVGQGGSLETQYF
J gene: TRBJ2-5
D gene: TRBD1
V gene: TRBV11-3

CDR3 protein: CASSPPSNAGANTGELFF
J gene: TRBJ2-2
D gene: TRBD2
V gene: TRBV2

CDR3 protein: CASRWTGTSYEQYF
J gene: TRBJ2-7
D gene: TRBD1
V gene: TRBV2

CDR3 protein: CASSQGNTGGHNEQFF
J gene: TRBJ2-1
D gene: NA
V gene: TRBV4-1

CDR3 protein: CASSRGLAGAIVPYEQYF
J gene: TRBJ2-7
D gene: TRBD2
V gene: TRBV18

CDR3 protein: CASSAQASNEKLFF
J gene: TRBJ1-4
D gene: NA
V gene: TRBV18

CDR3 protein: CASSLGGQGGNEQFF
J gene: TRBJ2-1
D gene: NA
V gene: TRBV5-1

CDR3 protein: CASSESSSNQPQHF
J gene: TRBJ1-5
D gene: NA
V gene: TRBV10-2

CDR3 protein: CASSQGLAGVYNEQFF
J gene: TRBJ2-1
D gene: NA
V gene: TRBV3-1/TRBV3-2

CDR3 protein: CASSIMPGTGKQPQHF
J gene: TRBJ1-5
D gene: TRBD1
V gene: TRBV5-4

CDR3 protein: CASSSYSGMNTEAFF
J gene: TRBJ1-1
D gene: NA
V gene: TRBV6-2/TRBV6-3

CDR3 protein: CASSLDPHTTGELFF
J gene: TRBJ2-2
D gene: NA
V gene: TRBV11-2

CDR3 protein: CASSPRDTLHEQYF
J gene: TRBJ2-7
D gene: NA
V gene: TRBV7-8

CDR3 protein: CASSQVAGQNYGYTF
J gene: TRBJ1-2
D gene: TRBD1
V gene: TRBV4-1

CDR3 protein: CASSEPGQVGLEQFF
J gene: TRBJ2-1
D gene: TRBD1
V gene: TRBV10-2

CDR3 protein: CASSSLTSGSNEQFF
J gene: TRBJ2-1
D gene: TRBD2
V gene: TRBV6-5

CDR3 protein: CASSLGRVTEAFF
J gene: TRBJ1-1
D gene: NA
V gene: TRBV11-2

CDR3 protein: CASSPWDRVLANYGYTF
J gene: TRBJ1-2
D gene: NA
V gene: TRBV21-1

CDR3 protein: CASSETSFETQYF
J gene: TRBJ2-5
D gene: NA
V gene: TRBV5-1

CDR3 protein: CASSLSGRAGTDTQYF
J gene: TRBJ2-3
D gene: NA
V gene: TRBV5-1

CDR3 protein: CASSQDSNSGANVLTF
J gene: TRBJ2-6
D gene: NA
V gene: TRBV4-1

CDR3 protein: CASKSRDRVGELFF
J gene: TRBJ2-2
D gene: NA
V gene: TRBV5-4

CDR3 protein: CAWSSEREGGRRQYF
J gene: TRBJ2-3
D gene: TRBD2
V gene: TRBV30

CDR3 protein: CASSSRSGLVGYEQYF
J gene: TRBJ2-7
D gene: TRBD2
V gene: TRBV11-2

CDR3 protein: CASSERRGNQPQHF
J gene: TRBJ1-5
D gene: NA
V gene: TRBV2

CDR3 protein: CASSLDRGVKETQYF
J gene: TRBJ2-5
D gene: TRBD2
V gene: TRBV7-2

CDR3 protein: CASSLTSGGTIKNIQYF
J gene: TRBJ2-4
D gene: TRBD2
V gene: TRBV4-2